These 26 T cell receptor beta chains originate from one sample sequenced in a study of T cells in Graves' hyperthyroidism and ophthalmopathy. TCR beta CDR3 regions were amplified from RNA transcripts. When the TCR CDR3 underwent first-round RT-PCR, the HTBI primer set was used. TCRdb fed the multiplex PCR reads into MiXCR, producing one record per CDR3 protein. The profile shows about 560,000 distinct CDR3 sequences, 15% to 17% of them singletons. The sequencing sample was made of blood. Every receptor here comes from a woman aged 25-40 years with Graves' hyperthyroidism.

This clonotype occurred once. The chain couples TRBV7-8 to TRBJ2-3, with 7 bases identical to TRBD1. The V segment lost 2 bases and the J segment 4 bases; nucleotides outside the gene matches: 6. The CDR3 has 15 residues. Per germline, CDR1 SGHVS and CDR2 FQNEAQ. The chain's CDR3 is CASSLRFQGADTQYF. As DNA, the CDR3 is TGTGCCAGCAGCTTAAGGTTCCAGGGGGCAGATACGCAGTATTTT.

Ten or more counts support this clonotype. The chain recombines TRBV20-1 with TRBJ2-7; tentative D call: TRBD2 (5 bases). The CDR3 runs to 16 residues. The V gene lost 0 bases and the J gene lost 2 bases, with 17 bases spanning the gap. Per the germline V gene, CDR1 is DFQATT and CDR2 is SNEGSKA (reference sequence). CDR3 nucleotide sequence: TGCAGTGCTAGAGACCGCTACCGTGGGAGACCCTACGAGCAGTACTTC. Residues: CSARDRYRGRPYEQYF.

This clonotype occurred many times. The chain uses TRBV18 and TRBJ1-4; D remains ambiguous. Germline assignment: CDR1 KGHSH and CDR2 LQKENI. V was shortened by 8 bases and J by 8 bases, with 12 bases between the two germline ends. The CDR3 is 12 amino acids. The CDR3 DNA reads TGTGCCAGCGGAGGGATTGGCGAAAAACTGTTTTTT. Translated, it gives CASGGIGEKLFF.

This clonotype was counted ten times or more. The J gene is TRBJ2-1, the V gene TRBV6-1; 7 bases are shared with TRBD2. This CDR3 has 15 residues. The J segment lost 9 bases and the V segment lost 4 bases, leaving 12 bases of the junction unmatched. The germline V gene has CDR1 MNHNS and CDR2 SASEGT. The CDR3 loop reads CASSVTGTTASEQFF. The CDR3 DNA sequence: TGTGCCAGCAGTGTCACCGGGACTACTGCAAGTGAGCAGTTCTTC.

This clonotype was observed a handful of times. V is TRBV6-1 and J is TRBJ2-5; possibly TRBD2 for D (6 bases). Per germline, CDR1 MNHNS and CDR2 SASEGT. The CDR3 covers 14 residues. The ends were cut back, 8 bases at V and 4 bases at J, with 17 bases in the middle. For the CDR3, the DNA is TGTGCCAGCCAACGGAGGGTGGTTTCAGAGACCCAGTACTTC. Its protein is CASQRRVVSETQYF.

This chain uses TRBV5-6 with TRBJ1-4, with 10 bases lining up with TRBD1. This CDR3 region has 16 residues. The junction had 4 bases not matched to a gene; V was cut back by 2 bases and J by 3 bases. The germline CDR1 and CDR2 sequences are SGHDT and YYEEEE. In nucleotides, the CDR3 is TGTGCCAGCAGCTTTCGACAGGGGGCATCTAATGAAAAACTGTTTTTT. Amino acid sequence: CASSFRQGASNEKLFF. Supplemented by reference TRBV5-6 and TRBJ1-4, the full variable domain reads DAGVTQSPTHLIKTRGQQVTLRCSPKSGHDTVSWYQQALGQGPQFIFQYYEEEERQRGNFPDRFSGHQFPNYSSELNVNALLLGDSALYLCASSFRQGASNEKLFFGSGTQLSVL.

This clonotype was seen a handful of times. This CDR3 is CASSEARRYGYTF. CDR3 DNA: TGTGCCAGCAGTGAAGCGCGCAGATATGGCTACACCTTC. This sequence joins TRBV6-1 and TRBJ1-2; D is undetermined. CDR1 MNHNS and CDR2 SASEGT come from the germline V gene. The V end lost 0 bases, the J end lost 5 bases, and 7 bases lay between the germline ends. The CDR3 loop spans 13 amino acids.

This clonotype was recorded a few times. The chain combines TRBV6-1 with TRBJ2-7, with 7 bases matching TRBD2. Per germline, CDR1 MNHNS and CDR2 SASEGT. V dropped 2 bases and J dropped 2; count of bases not matched to a gene: 15. The CDR3 consists of 18 residues. CDR3 in amino acids: CASSEWGGRGDYPYEQYF. The CDR3 nucleotides are TGTGCCAGCAGTGAATGGGGGGGTAGGGGAGATTACCCCTACGAGCAGTACTTC.

This clonotype was detected many times. The genes are TRBV28 and TRBJ2-1, with 7 nucleotides matching TRBD2. With 5 bases clipped from V and 5 bases from J, the junction kept 6 bases outside the gene matches. In germline, CDR1 is MDHEN, CDR2 SYDVKM. The CDR3 has 14 amino acids. The CDR3 sequence: CASSGLVRDNEQFF. The CDR3 DNA sequence: TGTGCCAGCAGTGGACTAGTGAGGGACAATGAGCAGTTCTTC.

This chain connects TRBV20-1 to TRBJ2-3; 7 positions match TRBD2. The V gene's germline CDR1 is DFQATT and CDR2 SNEGSKA (reference sequence). This CDR3 is built from 16 residues. The J segment lost 0 bases and the V segment lost 1 base, leaving 7 bases of the junction unmatched. The CDR3, as DNA: TGCAGTGCTAGAGGTCAGACTAGCCCAAGCACAGATACGCAGTATTTT. This translates into CSARGQTSPSTDTQYF.

The chain links TRBV6-1 to TRBJ1-5; 7 nucleotides align to TRBD1. This CDR3 has 13 residues. After removal of 3 bases from V and 7 bases from J, the junction contained 3 bases not matched to a gene. Looked up from germline, CDR1 is MNHNS and CDR2 is SASEGT. CDR3 residues: CASSDRGVQPQHF. CDR3 in DNA: TGTGCCAGCAGTGACAGGGGGGTCCAGCCCCAGCATTTT.

This rearrangement joins TRBV6-1 to TRBJ2-6; D is tentatively TRBD1 or TRBD2 (5 bases each). Germline loops: CDR1 MNHNS, CDR2 SASEGT. The V gene lost 10 bases and the J gene lost 4 bases, with 20 bases spanning the gap. This CDR3 is 16 amino acids long. CDR3 sequence reads: CATRSSGLSGANVLTF. The DNA for the CDR3 is TGTGCCACCAGATCTTCGGGGCTTTCAGGGGCCAACGTCCTGACTTTC.

This clonotype appeared many times. V is TRBV5-5 and J is TRBJ2-1, with D uncertain. Germline V gives CDR1 SGHKS, CDR2 YYEKEE (reference sequence). This CDR3 is 15 amino acids long. V was shortened by 4 bases and J by 0 bases, with 11 bases between the two germline ends. The CDR3 sequence: CASSKTHNSYNEQFF. CDR3 bases: TGTGCCAGCAGCAAGACTCACAACTCCTACAATGAGCAGTTCTTC.

This clonotype was counted only a few times. The V call is TRBV7-2, the J call TRBJ2-7; no clear D gene. V shed 4 bases and J shed 5 bases, with 9 bases lying between them. The length of the CDR3 is 12 residues. Looked up from germline, CDR1 is SGHTA and CDR2 is FQGNSA. The CDR3, as DNA: TGTGCCAGCAGCTCACCCTTCCACGAGCAGTACTTC. This sequence encodes CASSSPFHEQYF. The full variable domain, with the rest looked up from reference TRBV7-2 and TRBJ2-7, is GAGVSQSPSNKVTEKGKDVELRCDPISGHTALYWYRQSLGQGLEFLIYFQGNSAPDKSGLPSDRFSAERTGGSVSTLTIQRTQQEDSAVYLCASSSPFHEQYFGPGTRLTVT.

The chain recombines TRBV6-5 with TRBJ2-7, with D perhaps TRBD1 or TRBD2 (5 bases each). V was shortened by 0 bases and J by 4 bases, with 10 bases between the two germline ends. CDR3 length: 14 amino acids. Germline V lookup: CDR1 MNHEY, CDR2 SVGAGI. CDR3 sequence reads: CASSYSMGDYEQYF. The CDR3 coding sequence is TGTGCCAGCAGTTACTCGATGGGGGATTACGAGCAGTACTTC.

The genes are TRBV19 and TRBJ1-1; 8 nucleotides match TRBD1. CDR3 length: 13 amino acids. V shed 3 bases, J shed 11 bases, and the junction held 8 bases outside the gene matches. CDR1 LNHDA and CDR2 SQIVND come from the germline V gene (reference sequence). CDR3 protein: CASSMLTGDVAFF. CDR3 DNA sequence: TGTGCCAGTAGTATGCTGACAGGGGATGTGGCTTTCTTT.

The table lists this clonotype with a count of one. V gene TRBV11-2 combines with J gene TRBJ2-2; 12 positions agree with TRBD2. The CDR3 is made up of 15 amino acids. The V and J ends lost 8 bases and 5 bases, in that order; junction bases with no gene match: 6. The germline gives CDR1 SGHAT, CDR2 FQNNGV. CDR3 amino acids: CASASGRAWTGELFF. CDR3 DNA sequence: TGTGCCAGCGCTAGCGGGAGGGCCTGGACCGGGGAGCTGTTTTTT.

This clonotype has at least ten counts. The chain joins TRBV2 to TRBJ1-4; a weak D match, TRBD1 (5 bases). CDR3 size: 14 residues. Per the germline V gene, CDR1 is SNHLY and CDR2 is FYNNEI. With 2 bases removed from V and 2 bases from J, the gap between germline ends came to 6 bases. CDR3 amino acids: CASSEQGTNEKLFF. Here the CDR3 DNA reads TGTGCCAGCAGTGAACAGGGCACTAATGAAAAACTGTTTTTT.

J is TRBJ1-4 and V is TRBV10-3; the D gene is possibly TRBD1 (5 bases). Germline V gene sequence: CDR1 ENHRY, CDR2 SYGVKD. Trimming removed 5 bases from V and 8 bases from J, with 18 bases in between. The CDR3 sequence is 15 residues long. The CDR3 region is CAISPQGLREEKLFF. DNA for the CDR3: TGTGCCATCAGTCCCCAGGGTCTAAGAGAGGAAAAACTGTTTTTT.

As regards this clonotype: Sequence at one end of the junction differs from germline and may be a read error. The gene calls are TRBV7-7 and TRBJ2-4; 7 bases are a match to TRBD1. CDR1 is SSHAT, CDR2 FNYEAQ, per germline (reference sequence). The CDR3 runs to 17 residues. The CDR3 protein is CASSFRPGQIAKNIQYF. DNA of the CDR3: TGTGCTAGCAGCTTTAGACCGGGACAGATAGCCAAAAACATTCAGTACTTC.

For this clonotype: Being one base from a much bigger clone, this may be a read error. The genes are TRBV12-3 or TRBV12-4 and TRBJ1-2, with 8 bases that match TRBD1. The V and J ends lost 4 bases and 7 bases, in that order; junction bases with no gene match: 8. This CDR3 is built from 14 residues. CDR3 nucleotide sequence: TGTGCCAGCAGTTCCTCCCACAGGGGGGGTGGCTACACCTTC. It yields the protein CASSSSHRGGGYTF.

This clonotype occurred many times. The V call is TRBV5-1, the J call TRBJ2-3; D gene unclear. There are 14 residues in the CDR3. Germline loops: CDR1 SGHRS, CDR2 YFSETQ. Trimming removed 4 bases from V and 0 bases from J, with 9 bases in between. CDR3 sequence reads: CASSKQPSTDTQYF. Here the CDR3 DNA reads TGCGCCAGCAGCAAACAGCCTAGCACAGATACGCAGTATTTT.

The chain couples TRBV15 to TRBJ2-1, with D unclear. The CDR3 is 15 residues long. The V gene's germline CDR1 is LNHNV and CDR2 YYDKDF (reference sequence). Trimming left V 6 bases short and J 4 bases short, with 16 bases between. The CDR3, as DNA: TGTGCCACCAGAATAGGAAGAGCCCCGTACAATGAGCAGTTCTTC. As protein: CATRIGRAPYNEQFF.

In its sample, this clonotype was seen a few times. The chain recombines TRBV18 with TRBJ2-1; 10 bases fit TRBD2. The CDR3 loop spans 16 amino acids. CDR1 is KGHSH and CDR2 is LQKENI in the germline V gene. Unmatched junction bases numbered 8, after V lost 2 bases and J lost 7 bases. DNA of the CDR3: TGTGCCAGCTCACCAGGGACTAGCGCGGAGAGAAATGAGCAGTTCTTC. It translates to CASSPGTSAERNEQFF.

This clonotype appeared many times. CDR3 nucleotides: TGTGCCGGGGGGGCACGAGCTGGAGCGGGAGATGAGCAGTTCTTC. This codes for CAGGARAGAGDEQFF. The gene calls are TRBV11-1 and TRBJ2-1, with TRBD2 matching 8 bases. The ends lost 11 bases at V and 8 bases at J; junction bases unmatched: 17. Germline V CDR1 and CDR2: SGHAT, FQDESV (reference sequence). This CDR3 comprises 15 residues.

The CDR3 DNA reads as TGTGCCAGCAGCTTGTCGAGCGAGGGGGATGAGCAGTTCTTC. Its protein product is CASSLSSEGDEQFF. V usage is TRBV7-9 and J usage is TRBJ2-1, with D perhaps matching TRBD1 (6 bases). V was cut by 3 bases and J by 8 bases, with 14 bases left in between. CDR3 length equals 14 residues. Germline V lookup: CDR1 SEHNR, CDR2 FQNEAQ (reference sequence).